These 8 T cell receptor beta chains were sequenced from one sample in a study of blood T cell repertoires in COVID-19. Clones were sequenced by immunoSEQ multiplex PCR, and TCRdb holds only the in-frame ones, with some missing. The sample has about 140,000 clones; approximately 80% are singletons. The sample comprised peripheral blood. These receptors all come from a man in his 60s who had recovered from COVID-19.

This chain links TRBV7-3 with TRBJ1-6; D might be TRBD1 (6 bases). The CDR3 covers 13 residues. Germline assignment: CDR1 SGHTA and CDR2 FQGTGA. V was cut by 4 bases and J by 10 bases, with 11 bases left in between. The CDR3 spells CASSSTGKSPLHF. Written as DNA, the CDR3 is TGTGCCAGCAGCTCTACAGGGAAATCACCCCTCCACTTT.

V gene TRBV5-1 combines with J gene TRBJ1-1, with D possibly TRBD1 on 6 matching bases. Germline values: CDR1 SGHRS, CDR2 YFSETQ. The CDR3 is 16 residues long. V was shortened by 0 bases and J by 0 bases, with 12 bases between the two germline ends. In nucleotides, the CDR3 is TGCGCCAGCAGCTTGGCGACAGGCCTGCTGAACACTGAAGCTTTCTTT. This gives the protein CASSLATGLLNTEAFF.

The genes are TRBV5-1 and TRBJ1-4, with D unresolved. There are 14 residues in the CDR3. Per germline, CDR1 SGHRS and CDR2 YFSETQ. V lost 0 bases and J 4 bases, leaving 7 bases between the germline ends. The CDR3 DNA reads as TGCGCCAGCAGCTTGGGAGGAGGTAATGAAAAACTGTTTTTT. This codes for CASSLGGGNEKLFF.

The chain uses TRBV29-1 and TRBJ1-4; no definite D call. This CDR3 comprises 15 residues. The germline V and J ends were trimmed by 5 bases and 0 bases, with 13 bases remaining between them. Germline CDR1 reads SQVTM; CDR2 reads ANQGSEA. The CDR3 sequence is CSVKTPRATNEKLFF. The DNA for the CDR3 is TGCAGCGTTAAAACTCCGAGGGCAACTAATGAAAAACTGTTTTTT.

The chain combines TRBV4-3 with TRBJ2-2; weak D call: TRBD2 (6 bases). V was shortened by 0 bases and J by 5 bases, with 16 bases between the two germline ends. CDR1 is LGHNA, CDR2 YSLEER, per germline. This CDR3 has 17 amino acids. Here the CDR3 reads CASSQDIGGGITGELFF. For the CDR3, the DNA is TGCGCCAGCAGCCAAGATATCGGGGGTGGTATTACCGGGGAGCTGTTTTTT.

In this sample, this clone turned up a few times. The genes are TRBV15 and TRBJ1-6, with D uncertain. The V end lost 1 base, the J end lost 5 bases, and 6 bases lay between the germline ends. Germline V gene sequence: CDR1 LNHNV, CDR2 YYDKDF (reference sequence). The CDR3 length is 14 residues. CDR3 sequence reads: CATSRGQNNSPLHF. CDR3 in DNA: TGTGCCACCAGCAGAGGGCAAAATAATTCACCCCTCCACTTT.

The V and J genes are TRBV6-6 and TRBJ1-2; D might be TRBD1 (5 bases). Per the germline V gene, CDR1 is MNHNY and CDR2 is SVGAGI (reference sequence). V was pared by 8 bases and J by 8 bases, with 15 bases between. The CDR3 is 12 amino acids. The CDR3 protein is CASGGRVNGYTF. The DNA of the CDR3 is TGTGCCAGCGGTGGCAGGGTTAACGGCTACACCTTC.

The chain combines TRBV28 with TRBJ2-7; 10 bases fit TRBD2. Per the germline V gene, CDR1 is MDHEN and CDR2 is SYDVKM. The CDR3 has 15 residues. Trimming at V came to 5 bases and at J to 7 bases, leaving 11 bases not matched to a gene. The DNA of the CDR3 is TGTGCCAGCAGTGGAACTAGCGGGGCCCTAGGGGAGCAGTACTTC. Its protein product is CASSGTSGALGEQYF. The entire variable domain, with the rest obtained from reference TRBV28 and TRBJ2-7, is as follows: DVKVTQSSRYLVKRTGEKVFLECVQDMDHENMFWYRQDPGLGLRLIYFSYDVKMKEKGDIPEGYSVSREKKERFSLILESASTNQTSMYLCASSGTSGALGEQYFGPGTRLTVT.